This T cell receptor beta chain is drawn from a study of blood T cell repertoires in COVID-19. Whole-study context: The origin of the acute and convalescent COVID-19 samples was the United States, Italy and Spain. T cells, B-cell-depleted T cells, or PBMCs provided the cDNA or gDNA that served as material.

In the authors' workflow: Amplification of reference gene primers was used by the study to estimate nucleated cell counts. The protocol was immunoSEQ multiplex PCR, while the TCRdb copy is restricted to in-frame clones and leaves out a portion. V, J and clone size are taken as reported in that table, and D and trimming were inferred from the DNA itself. In the table there are about 97,000 clones, around 94% of which are singletons. The V end was cut by 6 bases, the J end by 2 bases, with 14 bases between. The CDR3 contains 13 residues. Looked up from germline, CDR1 is SQVTM and CDR2 is ANQGSEA. The sequence was obtained from a middle-aged man with active COVID-19. The J gene is TRBJ2-7, the V gene TRBV29-1; D may be TRBD2 (5 bases). The sample comprised peripheral blood. CDR3 sequence: CSVQTPGTYEQYF. CDR3 bases: TGCAGCGTCCAGACTCCGGGGACCTACGAGCAGTACTTC.